This entry concerns a single TCR beta chain. These data are taken from a study of blood T cell repertoires in COVID-19. TCRdb keeps only in-frame clones here, not all; method: immunoSEQ multiplex PCR. The sample records 150,000 to 250,000 clones, around 94% being singletons. The trim removed 3 bases at V and 5 bases at J, leaving 3 bases unmatched. The germline gives CDR1 SGDLS, CDR2 YYNGEE. The CDR3 runs 14 residues. This sequence joins TRBV9 and TRBJ1-4, with 8 bases aligning to TRBD1. This sequence was found in a man aged 25 to 40 with COVID-19, enrolled during active disease. Sequencing used peripheral blood. The CDR3 sequence: CASSAGGWNEKLFF. In nucleotides, the CDR3 is TGTGCCAGCAGCGCAGGGGGCTGGAATGAAAAACTGTTTTTT.